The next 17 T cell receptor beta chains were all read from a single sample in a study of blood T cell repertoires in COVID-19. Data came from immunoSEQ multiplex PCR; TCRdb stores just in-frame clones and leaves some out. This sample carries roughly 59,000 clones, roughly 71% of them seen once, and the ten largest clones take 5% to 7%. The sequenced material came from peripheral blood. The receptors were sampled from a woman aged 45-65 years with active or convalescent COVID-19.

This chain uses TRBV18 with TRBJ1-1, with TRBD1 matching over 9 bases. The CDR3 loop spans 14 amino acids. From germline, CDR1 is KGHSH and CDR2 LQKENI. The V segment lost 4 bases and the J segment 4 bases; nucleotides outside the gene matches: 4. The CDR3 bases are TGTGCCAGCTCACTAAGACAGGGGGGCACTGAAGCTTTCTTT. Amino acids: CASSLRQGGTEAFF.

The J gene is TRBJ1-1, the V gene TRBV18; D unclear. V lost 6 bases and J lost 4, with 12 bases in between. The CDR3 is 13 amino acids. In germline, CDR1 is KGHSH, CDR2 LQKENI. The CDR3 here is CASSTSGGTEAFF. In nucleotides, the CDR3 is TGTGCCAGCTCTACGTCGGGAGGCACTGAAGCTTTCTTT.

The CDR3 protein is CASSPGWGGWSEAFF. CDR3 in DNA: TGTGCCAGCAGTCCGGGGTGGGGGGGGTGGTCTGAAGCTTTCTTT. The rearrangement links TRBV27 to TRBJ1-1; TRBD1 is a possible D gene (5 bases). Germline V lookup: CDR1 MNHEY, CDR2 SMNVEV (reference sequence). The CDR3 totals 15 residues. Deletions cut 5 bases from V and 6 bases from J, with 19 bases between.

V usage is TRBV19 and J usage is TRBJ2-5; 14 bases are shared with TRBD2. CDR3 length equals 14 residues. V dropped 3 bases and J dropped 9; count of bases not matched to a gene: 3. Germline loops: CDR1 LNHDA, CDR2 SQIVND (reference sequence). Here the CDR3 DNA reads TGTGCCAGTAGTATGACTAGCGGGAGGGCCCCCCAGTACTTC. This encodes CASSMTSGRAPQYF.

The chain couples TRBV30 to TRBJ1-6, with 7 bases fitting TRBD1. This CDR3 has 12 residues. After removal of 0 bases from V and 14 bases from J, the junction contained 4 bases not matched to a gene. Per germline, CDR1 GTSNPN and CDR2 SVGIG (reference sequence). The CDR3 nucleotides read TGTGCCTGGAGTGTACAGGGGAGGACCCTCCACTTT. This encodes CAWSVQGRTLHF.

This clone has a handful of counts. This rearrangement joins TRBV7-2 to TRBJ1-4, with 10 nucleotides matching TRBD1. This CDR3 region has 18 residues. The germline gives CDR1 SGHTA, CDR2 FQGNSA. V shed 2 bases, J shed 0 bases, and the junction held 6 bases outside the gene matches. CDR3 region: CASSLRTGGVATNEKLFF. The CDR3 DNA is TGTGCCAGCAGCTTAAGGACAGGGGGTGTTGCAACTAATGAAAAACTGTTTTTT.

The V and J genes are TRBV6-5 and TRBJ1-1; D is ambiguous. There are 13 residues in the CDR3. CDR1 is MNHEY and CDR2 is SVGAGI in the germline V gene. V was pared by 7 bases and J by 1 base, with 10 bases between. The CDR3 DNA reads TGTGCCAGCACCTATTCGCCGAACACTGAAGCTTTCTTT. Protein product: CASTYSPNTEAFF.

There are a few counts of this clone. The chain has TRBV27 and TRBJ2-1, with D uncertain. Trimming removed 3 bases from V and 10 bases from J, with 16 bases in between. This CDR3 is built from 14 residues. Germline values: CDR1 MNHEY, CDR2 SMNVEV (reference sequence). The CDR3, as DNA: TGTGCCAGCAGTTTGGGTAGCTTAAAGGCGGAGCAGTTCTTC. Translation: CASSLGSLKAEQFF.

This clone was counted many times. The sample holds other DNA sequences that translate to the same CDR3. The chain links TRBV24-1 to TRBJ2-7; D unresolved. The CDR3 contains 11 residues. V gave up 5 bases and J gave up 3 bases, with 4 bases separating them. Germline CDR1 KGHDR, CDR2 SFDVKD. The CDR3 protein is CATSAGYEQYF. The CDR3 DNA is TGTGCCACCAGTGCAGGCTACGAGCAGTACTTC.

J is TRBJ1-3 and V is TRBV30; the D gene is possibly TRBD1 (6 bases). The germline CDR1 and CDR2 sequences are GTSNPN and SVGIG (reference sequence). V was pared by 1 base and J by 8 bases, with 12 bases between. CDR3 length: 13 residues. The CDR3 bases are TGTGCCTGGAGTGAGGGGGTTAGCGACACCATATATTTT. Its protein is CAWSEGVSDTIYF.

Here the CDR3 reads CATSELGNEQFF. CDR3 DNA sequence: TGTGCCACCAGTGAGCTCGGCAATGAGCAGTTCTTC. The chain uses TRBV24-1 and TRBJ2-1; D gene ambiguous. The germline V and J ends were trimmed by 4 bases and 6 bases, with 6 bases remaining between them. The CDR3 contains 12 residues. Germline CDR1 and CDR2: KGHDR and SFDVKD.

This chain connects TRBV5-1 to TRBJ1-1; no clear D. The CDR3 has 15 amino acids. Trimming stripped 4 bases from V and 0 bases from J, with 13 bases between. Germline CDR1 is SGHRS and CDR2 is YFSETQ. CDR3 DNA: TGCGCCAGCAGCCCGGAGTCGGGGATGAACACTGAAGCTTTCTTT. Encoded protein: CASSPESGMNTEAFF.

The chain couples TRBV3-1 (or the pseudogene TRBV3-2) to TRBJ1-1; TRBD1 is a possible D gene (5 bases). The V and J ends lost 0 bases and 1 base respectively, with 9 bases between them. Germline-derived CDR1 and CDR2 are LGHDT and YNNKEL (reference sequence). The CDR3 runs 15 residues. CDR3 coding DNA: TGTGCCAGCAGCCAAGATCCAGGGCGGAACACTGAAGCTTTCTTT. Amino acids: CASSQDPGRNTEAFF.

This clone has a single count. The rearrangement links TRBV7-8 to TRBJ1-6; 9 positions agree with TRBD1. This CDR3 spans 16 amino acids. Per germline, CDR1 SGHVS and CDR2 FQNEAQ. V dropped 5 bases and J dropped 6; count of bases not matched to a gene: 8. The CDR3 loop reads CASSLGQGSFNSPLHF. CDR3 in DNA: TGTGCCAGCAGCCTGGGACAGGGATCATTTAATTCACCCCTCCACTTT.

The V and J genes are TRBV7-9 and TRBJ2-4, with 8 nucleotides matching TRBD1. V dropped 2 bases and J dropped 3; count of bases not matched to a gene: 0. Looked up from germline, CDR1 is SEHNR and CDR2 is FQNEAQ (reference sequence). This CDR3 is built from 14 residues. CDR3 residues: CASSLTGGKNIQYF. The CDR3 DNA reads TGTGCCAGCAGCTTAACAGGGGGCAAAAACATTCAGTACTTC.

CDR3 DNA sequence: TGTGCCTGGAGTGTACCCCCAGGGATCGGCTATGGCTACACCTTC. This sequence encodes CAWSVPPGIGYGYTF. This chain links TRBV30 with TRBJ1-2; tentatively, D is TRBD1 (5 bases). The germline CDR1 and CDR2 sequences are GTSNPN and SVGIG (reference sequence). V was trimmed by 0 bases and J by 4 bases, leaving 15 bases between them. This CDR3 comprises 15 residues.

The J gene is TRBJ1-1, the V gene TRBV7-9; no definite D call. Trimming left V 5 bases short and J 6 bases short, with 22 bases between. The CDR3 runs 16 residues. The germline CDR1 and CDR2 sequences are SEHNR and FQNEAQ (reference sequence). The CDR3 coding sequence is TGTGCCAGCAGCACGCCATCGGGAGCGAATGACGCTGAAGCTTTCTTT. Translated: CASSTPSGANDAEAFF.